This entry is about one T cell receptor (beta chain). This clone was counted only a few times. The specificity of this receptor is unknown. One base away there is no much larger clone; base qualities are not given. Inclusive of the bounding cysteine and phenylalanine, the CDR3 is 15 residues long. The DNA shown is the 45-base CDR3, in frame from base 1. V loses 7 bases of germline sequence and J loses 6 bases, and the interval between the two ends is 22 bases. The germline V gene gives CDR1 as MDHEN and CDR2 as SYDVKM. The sample is drawn from a study of beta chain features in type 1 diabetes (dated by TCRdb to about 2018). Broadly, across the study: No differences in mean age, gender distribution, total cell number or subset yield were found between patients and healthy donors. A total of about 99,000,000 sorted cells were examined across all samples, and RNA yield correlated strongly with the number of cells per subset. Regulatory and stem cell-like memory subsets were obtained from only 8 patients and roughly 8 healthy donors, while naive and central memory subsets were obtained from all 28 donors. In the study, TCRB repertoires of sorted circulating CD4+ T cell subsets from recently diagnosed type 1 diabetes patients were compared with those of matched healthy donors.

From each donor, a single peripheral blood sample of approximately 0.11 L on average was drawn into heparinised tubes. A BD FACSAria II was used to sort naive, central memory, regulatory and stem cell-like memory CD4+ T cells with a panel that included CD45RO, CCR7, CD25, CD127, CD95 and CD27. Every sorted population had a purity above 95%. PBMCs were isolated right away by Lymphoprep density gradient centrifugation and were stained directly, without culture. To minimize batch effects, samples were stained and sorted in pairs, one healthy donor with one patient per experiment. Findings and caveats that apply to the study as a whole: Because the HLA sub-analyses included only small numbers of individuals, any influence of HLA type on TCRB rearrangement was left unresolved. In all four CD4+ subsets, TCRB CDR3 length was moderately but significantly shorter in type 1 diabetes patients. PCR may preferentially amplify shorter templates, but because patient and control samples were amplified and corrected together, any resulting skew would affect both groups equally. Because cDNA rather than genomic DNA was sequenced, highly expressing activated cells could have been over-represented, although no difference in activation and CD3 levels was found between groups. At VDJ recombination sites, patients with type 1 diabetes made fewer insertions and deleted more nucleotides, a pattern implying thymic rearrangement abnormalities. Naive, central memory and regulatory TCRB repertoires appeared to be more similar among patients than among healthy donors.

The entire isolated RNA was reverse transcribed using the High Capacity cDNA Reverse Transcription Kit, and thus expressed TCRB transcripts were sequenced. Deep immunoSEQ sequencing was performed on naive, central memory and regulatory T cell samples, with an average of around 3.5 million total reads per sample. Sorted cells were lysed in RLT buffer and RNA was extracted with DNase-treated RNeasy Micro or Mini kits, depending on cell number. Each cell subset was processed on its own to prevent cross-contamination, while patient and healthy donor samples were processed together. TCRB sequences were amplified from cDNA with the immunoSEQ multiplex PCR, producing 87-bp fragments spanning the CDR3 region. Sequencing of the amplicons was done on the Illumina HiSeq platform. In the paper's pipeline: PCR bias was corrected computationally using synthetic template baselines, and reads within Hamming distance 2 were collapsed, with unmergeable singletons discarded. Reads were aligned against IMGT so that V, D and J genes, CDR3 length and insertions or deletions at six rearrangement sites could be assigned. Within each subset, clonotype counts were normalized to sorted cell number, and only after that were true diversity and Gini coefficients computed with the tcR R package. The overlap coefficient, calculated on TCRB nucleotide sequences, was used to quantify repertoire sharing. Out-of-frame TCRB sequences from naive cells were analyzed to stand in for the pre-selection repertoire. This is the immuneACCESS table as TCRdb keeps it, with only in-frame sequences that have V and J called. A part of the clones is gone; compared with another copy, unresolved V genes explain less than half, and the rest is unexplained. The DNA gave D and trimming, while V, J and clone size come from that table. The sample contains 900,000 or so clones, 17% of them found a single time. The top ten clones comprise 0.02% to 0.03% of the sample.

Input material: naive CD4+ T cells from blood. The meaning of the sample's cell subset or site label: true naive CD4+ T cells. The clonotype was recovered from a woman in her late teens or twenties in good health. The V gene is TRBV28 and the J gene is TRBJ2-7; the D gene is not confidently resolved. The CDR3 corresponds to CASNAGSVSISEQYF. The nucleotide sequence is given as TGTGCCAGCAACGCCGGGTCAGTTAGTATTAGCGAGCAGTACTTC.